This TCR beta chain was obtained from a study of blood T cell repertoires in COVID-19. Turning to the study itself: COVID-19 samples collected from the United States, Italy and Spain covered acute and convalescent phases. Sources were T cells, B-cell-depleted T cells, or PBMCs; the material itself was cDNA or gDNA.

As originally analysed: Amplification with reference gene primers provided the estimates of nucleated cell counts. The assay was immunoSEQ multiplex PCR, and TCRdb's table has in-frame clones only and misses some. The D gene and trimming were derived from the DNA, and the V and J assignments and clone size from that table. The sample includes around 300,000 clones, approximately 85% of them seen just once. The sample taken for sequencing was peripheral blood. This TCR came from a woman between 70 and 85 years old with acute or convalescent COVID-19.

The chain's CDR3 is CASSPLGGTGIHYGYTF. CDR3 bases: TGTGCCAGCTCACCACTTGGAGGGACAGGGATTCACTATGGCTACACCTTC. The chain has TRBV18 and TRBJ1-2, with 9 bases matching TRBD1. The CDR3 is made up of 17 amino acids. Germline values: CDR1 KGHSH, CDR2 LQKENI. The V gene end was trimmed by 1 base and the J gene end by 3 bases; junction bases not matched to a gene: 9.